A selection of T cell receptor beta chains follows, all from one sample in a study of patients and donors after allogeneic stem cell transplantation. A single record per CDR3 protein comes from TCRdb applying MiXCR to the RT-PCR reads. This table holds 7,000 to 9,000 distinct CDR3 sequences, roughly 10% found once. Material: blood, either unsorted or a sorted T cell fraction (not recorded which). These receptors were taken from a human donor who was either an allogeneic HSCT recipient or a stem cell or donor lymphocyte infusion donor (not recorded which). It is not recorded whose cells these are; they may come from a transplant donor. CDR3s leave out the opening cysteine and the closing phenylalanine or tryptophan. Clone size, where shown, is once, few, many, or a class for clones that have expanded.

J gene,V gene,clone size,CDR3 protein
TRBJ1-4,TRBV20-1,many,SALPSRGATNEKLF
TRBJ2-1,TRBV9,.,ASSGGLLQF
TRBJ2-3,TRBV29-1,.,SVRQGTSTDTQY
TRBJ2-1,TRBV6-6,.,ASSDQMNEQF
TRBJ1-2,TRBV7-9,many,ASSLAGGRGGVDNYGYT
TRBJ1-1,TRBV6-6,many,ASRETGQVTEAF
TRBJ1-2,TRBV7-8,.,ASSPNSNYGYT
TRBJ2-7,TRBV20-1,many,SAAGGDSYEQY
TRBJ1-5,TRBV2,many,ASSLMGGPNQPQH
TRBJ1-1,TRBV6-2/TRBV6-3,few,ASSLIENTEAF
TRBJ2-7,TRBV12-3/TRBV12-4,few,ASSLTPYEQY
TRBJ1-1,TRBV7-3,many,ASSWTVNTEAF
TRBJ2-2,TRBV7-2,few,ASSFNSGELF
TRBJ2-2,TRBV5-1,medium-sized,ASSLGDTRNTGELF
TRBJ2-7,TRBV6-2/TRBV6-3,few,ASSSPLQGAHYEQY
TRBJ1-2,TRBV9,many,ASSVVTGGGYT
TRBJ1-2,TRBV7-2,many,ASSRQGSLYGYT
TRBJ2-2,TRBV6-5,many,ASRPSGGGPGELF
TRBJ1-1,TRBV2,few,ASTQTPGNTEAF
TRBJ1-6,TRBV27,.,ASSQQGGGSPLH
TRBJ2-2,TRBV24-1,.,ATSDFYSANTGELF
TRBJ2-1,TRBV24-1,.,ATKKTGENEQF
TRBJ2-3,TRBV3-1,few,ASSPAGPTSTDTQY
TRBJ1-5,TRBV30,.,AWGGSNQPQH
TRBJ2-1,TRBV11-2,.,ASSRDGYNEQF
TRBJ2-5,TRBV20-1,.,SASGQETQY
TRBJ2-3,TRBV4-3,few,ASSQDASSTDTQY